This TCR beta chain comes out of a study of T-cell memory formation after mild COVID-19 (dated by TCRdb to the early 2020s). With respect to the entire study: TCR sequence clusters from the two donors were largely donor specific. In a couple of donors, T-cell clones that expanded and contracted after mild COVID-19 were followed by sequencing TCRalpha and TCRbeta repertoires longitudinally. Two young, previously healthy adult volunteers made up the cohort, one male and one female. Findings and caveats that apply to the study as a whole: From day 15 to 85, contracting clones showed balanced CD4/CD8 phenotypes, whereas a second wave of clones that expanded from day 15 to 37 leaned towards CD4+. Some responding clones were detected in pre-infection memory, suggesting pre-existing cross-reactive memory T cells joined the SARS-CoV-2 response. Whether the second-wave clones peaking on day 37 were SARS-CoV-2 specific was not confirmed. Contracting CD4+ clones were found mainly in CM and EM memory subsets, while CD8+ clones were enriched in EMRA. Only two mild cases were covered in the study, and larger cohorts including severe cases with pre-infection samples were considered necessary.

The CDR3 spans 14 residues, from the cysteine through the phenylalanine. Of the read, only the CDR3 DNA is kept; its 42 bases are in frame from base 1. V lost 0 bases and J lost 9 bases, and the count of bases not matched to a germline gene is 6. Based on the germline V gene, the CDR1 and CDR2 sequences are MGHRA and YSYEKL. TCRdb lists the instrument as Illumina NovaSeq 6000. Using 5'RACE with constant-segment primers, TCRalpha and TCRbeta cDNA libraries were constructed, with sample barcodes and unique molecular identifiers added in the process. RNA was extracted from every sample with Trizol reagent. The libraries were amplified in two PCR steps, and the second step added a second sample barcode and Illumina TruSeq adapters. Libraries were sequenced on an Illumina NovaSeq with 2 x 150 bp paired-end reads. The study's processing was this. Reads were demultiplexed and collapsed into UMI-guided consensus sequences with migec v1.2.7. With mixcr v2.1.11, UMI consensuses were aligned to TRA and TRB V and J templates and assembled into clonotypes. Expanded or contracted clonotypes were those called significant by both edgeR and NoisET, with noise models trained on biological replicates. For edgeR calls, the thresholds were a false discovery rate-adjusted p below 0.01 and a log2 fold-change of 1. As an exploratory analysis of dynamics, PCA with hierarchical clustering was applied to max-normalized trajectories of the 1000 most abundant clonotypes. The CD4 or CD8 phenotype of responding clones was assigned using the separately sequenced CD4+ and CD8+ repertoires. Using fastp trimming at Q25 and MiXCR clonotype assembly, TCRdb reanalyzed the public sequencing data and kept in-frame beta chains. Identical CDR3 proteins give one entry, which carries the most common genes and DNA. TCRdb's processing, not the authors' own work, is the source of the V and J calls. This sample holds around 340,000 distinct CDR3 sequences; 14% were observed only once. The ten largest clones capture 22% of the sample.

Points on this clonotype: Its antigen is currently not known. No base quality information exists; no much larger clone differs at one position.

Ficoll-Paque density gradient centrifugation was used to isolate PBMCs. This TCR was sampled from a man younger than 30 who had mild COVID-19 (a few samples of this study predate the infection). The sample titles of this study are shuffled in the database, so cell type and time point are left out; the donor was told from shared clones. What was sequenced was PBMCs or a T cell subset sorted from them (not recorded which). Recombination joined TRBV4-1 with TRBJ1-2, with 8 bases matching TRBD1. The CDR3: CASSQETGVKSYTF. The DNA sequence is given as TGCGCCAGCAGCCAAGAGACAGGGGTTAAAAGCTACACCTTC.